The subject of this entry is one T cell receptor beta chain. Antigen specificity is unknown. Sequenced by immunoSEQ multiplex PCR; TCRdb stores in-frame clones only, minus some. The data hold some 390,000 clones, with over 75% observed a single time. This specimen belongs to a study of Ad26.COV2.S vaccination and SARS-CoV-2 variants. Whole-study context: Intramuscularly, Ad26.COV2.S was given either once or twice, 56 days apart.

Study outcomes and limitations: People who got the vaccine had more spike-specific TCR breadth than people who got placebo. Whether participants received vaccine or placebo, their non-spike TCR breadth was similar.

The treatment denotes: 15 to 20 received Ad26.COV2.S at low or high dose, single or two shots; roughly 5 received placebo; per-sample allocation not given. Following the first vaccine or placebo injection, samples were taken on day 63. Spike of the Wuhan-strain SARS-CoV-2 was expressed by an Ad26 vector, which formed the vaccine. This sample comprised peripheral blood, obtained in a trial of Ad26.COV2.S vaccine versus placebo. The receptor was derived from a person between 18 and 65 years old who received the Ad26.COV2.S COVID-19 vaccine or a placebo.

CDR3 DNA sequence: TGTGCCAGCAGCCGTAATGAGCAGTTCTTC. This encodes CASSRNEQFF. The V gene is TRBV11-3, the J gene TRBJ2-1; no definite D call. V lost 5 bases to trimming and J lost 7 bases, with 3 bases between them. The CDR3 length is 10 residues. Per the germline V gene, CDR1 is SGHNT and CDR2 is YENEEA.